This T cell receptor beta chain was sequenced during a study of blood T cell repertoires in COVID-19. This clone occurred a few times. Original data processing: Estimation of nucleated cell counts was performed using reference gene primer amplification. Sequenced by immunoSEQ multiplex PCR; TCRdb stores in-frame clones only, minus some. V and J calls and clone size are given by that table; D and trimming were obtained from the DNA. The sample consists of some 130,000 clones, 70% to 90% of them appearing once. This clonotype originated in a human donor in a cohort sampled during active COVID-19. The sample consisted of peripheral blood.

The CDR3 bases are TGTGCCAGCAGCCAAGATATTACTAGCGGGGGTAAAGATACGCAGTATTTT. Amino acids: CASSQDITSGGKDTQYF. The gene calls are TRBV4-2 and TRBJ2-3; 11 bases agree with TRBD2. The CDR3 sequence is 17 residues long. Germline trimming cut 0 bases from V and 5 bases from J; bases unmatched to any gene: 7. CDR1 and CDR2 from the germline V gene are LGHNA and YNFKEQ.